These 31 T cell receptor beta chains originate from one sample sequenced in a study of shared clonotypes between healthy human individuals. Generated by immunoSEQ multiplex PCR, the TCRdb table keeps only in-frame clones and is missing some. The table records a few million clones, almost 96% of them present only once. Sequenced input: naive CD4+ T cells sorted from blood. Stated subset: CD45RA+ positively selected. All receptors come from a man between 18 and 29 years old in good health.

The rearrangement links TRBV9 to TRBJ2-5, with TRBD2 as a possible D gene (5 bases). Per germline, CDR1 SGDLS and CDR2 YYNGEE. This CDR3 is built from 15 residues. V shed 0 bases and J shed 5 bases, with 14 bases lying between them. This chain's CDR3 is CASSVAGFGGETQYF. The CDR3 DNA is TGTGCCAGCAGCGTAGCGGGTTTCGGCGGGGAGACCCAGTACTTC.

The chain combines TRBV2 with TRBJ2-2; D could derive from TRBD1 or TRBD2 (7 bases each). Trimming left V 8 bases short and J 2 bases short, with 12 bases between. Germline CDR1 and CDR2: SNHLY and FYNNEI. The CDR3 length is 14 residues. The CDR3 sequence is CASGRDRNTGELFF. CDR3 sequence (DNA): TGTGCCAGCGGGAGGGACAGAAACACCGGGGAGCTGTTTTTT.

V gene TRBV12-5 combines with J gene TRBJ2-5; TRBD2 aligns across 11 bases. The V gene's germline CDR1 is LGHNT and CDR2 FRNRAP. V was clipped by 3 bases and J by 4 bases; unmatched bases: 1. The CDR3 has 14 amino acids. Written as DNA, the CDR3 is TGTGCTAGTGGTTTAACTAGCGGGAGAGAGACCCAGTACTTC. Amino acids: CASGLTSGRETQYF.

V usage is TRBV6-4 and J usage is TRBJ2-1; 13 bases align to TRBD2. With 5 bases clipped from V and 6 bases from J, the junction kept 4 bases outside the gene matches. Germline V lookup: CDR1 MRHNA, CDR2 SNTAGT. The CDR3 loop spans 15 amino acids. The CDR3: CASSLTSGRPNEQFF. The DNA of the CDR3 is TGTGCCAGCAGTCTGACTAGCGGGAGGCCCAATGAGCAGTTCTTC.

V and J are TRBV18 and TRBJ2-7; D remains unclear. The germline V and J ends were trimmed by 4 bases and 10 bases, with 11 bases remaining between them. Germline CDR1 is KGHSH and CDR2 is LQKENI. The CDR3 is 11 amino acids. The CDR3 bases are TGTGCCAGCTCACTCGACTCCTCTCAGTACTTC. This gives the protein CASSLDSSQYF.

This clone was seen more than once but under ten times. The chain recombines TRBV30 with TRBJ1-1; D is undetermined. The CDR3 extends over 12 amino acids. V lost 1 base to trimming and J lost 6 bases, with 9 bases between them. Germline V gives CDR1 GTSNPN, CDR2 SVGIG (reference sequence). The CDR3 protein is CAWSGEISEAFF. The CDR3 region has the DNA TGTGCCTGGAGTGGGGAAATCTCTGAAGCTTTCTTT.

This sequence joins TRBV6-5 and TRBJ2-7, with 7 bases that match TRBD2. Germline V lookup: CDR1 MNHEY, CDR2 SVGAGI. The CDR3 runs to 16 residues. J gave up 2 bases and V 0 bases, and 7 bases lay outside the gene matches. The DNA for the CDR3 is TGTGCCAGCAGTTACTCGGGGGGGTTTGTCCCCTACGAGCAGTACTTC. Translated: CASSYSGGFVPYEQYF.

This sequence joins TRBV7-9 and TRBJ2-1; D gene unclear. The CDR3 sequence is 12 residues long. Trimming stripped 4 bases from V and 4 bases from J, with 5 bases between. Germline CDR1 and CDR2: SEHNR and FQNEAQ (reference sequence). DNA of the CDR3: TGTGCCAGCAGCTACGGTTACAATGAGCAGTTCTTC. Translation gives CASSYGYNEQFF.

The V and J genes are TRBV29-1 and TRBJ1-3; 7 bases are a match to TRBD1. The germline gives CDR1 SQVTM, CDR2 ANQGSEA. V dropped 7 bases and J dropped 0; count of bases not matched to a gene: 9. This CDR3 is 15 amino acids long. The chain's CDR3 is CSATGTASSGNTIYF. For the CDR3, the DNA is TGCAGCGCTACCGGGACAGCGAGCTCTGGAAACACCATATATTTT. The full variable domain, with the rest looked up from reference TRBV29-1 and TRBJ1-3, is SAVISQKPSRDICQRGTSLTIQCQVDSQVTMMFWYRQQPGQSLTLIATANQGSEATYESGFVIDKFPISRPNLTFSTLTVSNMSPEDSSIYLCSATGTASSGNTIYFGEGSWLTVV.

In the case of this clone: One end of the junction is discordant with germline, which a read error may explain. The chain carries TRBV7-7 and TRBJ2-2; D gene ambiguous. Germline lookup yields CDR1 SSHAT and CDR2 FNYEAQ (reference sequence). The CDR3 is made up of 19 amino acids. The DNA for the CDR3 is TGTGCTAGCAGCTACTCGAAAGATGAGACGGAAGCGAACACCGGGGAGCTGTTTTTT. Translation gives CASSYSKDETEANTGELFF.

The chain employs TRBV11-2 and TRBJ2-7; 7 positions match TRBD2. Losses at the gene ends were 1 base for V and 4 bases for J; bases not matched to a gene: 4. The CDR3 length is 14 residues. From germline, CDR1 is SGHAT and CDR2 FQNNGV. CDR3 protein: CASSLAGLIYEQYF. The CDR3 DNA is TGTGCCAGCAGCTTAGCGGGACTAATATACGAGCAGTACTTC.

This rearrangement joins TRBV21-1 to TRBJ2-7; TRBD2, the table's D call, was not compared with the DNA. TRBV21-1 is a pseudogene locus. CDR3 size: 13 residues. CDR3 protein: CASSLLGRYEQYF. For the CDR3, the DNA is TGTGCCAGCAGCCTCTTAGGGAGATACGAGCAGTACTTC.

This chain uses TRBV6-6 with TRBJ2-5; maybe TRBD2 (5 bases). Trimming cost V 5 bases and J 2 bases, with 12 bases left between them. Germline values: CDR1 MNHNY, CDR2 SVGAGI (reference sequence). The CDR3 contains 14 residues. CDR3 protein: CASSKRTPQETQYF. CDR3 sequence (DNA): TGTGCCAGCAGTAAACGGACTCCTCAAGAGACCCAGTACTTC.

This chain connects TRBV7-9 to TRBJ2-2; 15 bases line up with TRBD2. The CDR3 is 18 amino acids. Germline CDR1 reads SEHNR; CDR2 reads FQNEAQ (reference sequence). The ends lost 7 bases at V and 4 bases at J; junction bases unmatched: 10. CDR3 in amino acids: CASTPRTSGRGATGELFF. CDR3 coding DNA: TGTGCCAGCACACCTCGGACTAGCGGGAGGGGTGCCACCGGGGAGCTGTTTTTT. The variable domain in full, with the rest retrieved from reference TRBV7-9 and TRBJ2-2, is DTGVSQNPRHKITKRGQNVTFRCDPISEHNRLYWYRQTLGQGPEFLTYFQNEAQLEKSRLLSDRFSAERPKGSFSTLEIQRTEQGDSAMYLCASTPRTSGRGATGELFFGEGSRLTVL.

The DNA for the CDR3 is TGTGCCCTTTTAAGGGGACTAGCTCTTATGGGCGAGCAGTACTTC. Its translation: CALLRGLALMGEQYF. The chain joins TRBV10-3 to TRBJ2-7; 9 bases agree with TRBD2. The CDR3 sequence is 15 residues long. Per the germline V gene, CDR1 is ENHRY and CDR2 is SYGVKD. J lost 6 bases, V lost 11 bases, and 17 bases had no gene match.

The genes are TRBV2 and TRBJ1-1; D gene uncertain. Germline lookup yields CDR1 SNHLY and CDR2 FYNNEI. V was pared by 1 base and J by 1 base, with 7 bases between. The CDR3 is 14 residues long. This CDR3 is CASSEGLGNTEAFF. The CDR3 region has the DNA TGTGCCAGCAGTGAAGGGTTAGGGAACACTGAAGCTTTCTTT.

This sequence joins TRBV29-1 and TRBJ2-1; 10 nucleotides agree with TRBD1. The CDR3 spans 14 residues. J lost 9 bases, V lost 7 bases, and 12 bases had no gene match. Germline CDR1 is SQVTM and CDR2 is ANQGSEA. The DNA for the CDR3 is TGCAGCGCTTTCCGGGACAGGGGAAGGAGTGAGCAGTTCTTC. It encodes CSAFRDRGRSEQFF.

The genes are TRBV19 and TRBJ2-7; D might be TRBD1 or TRBD2, each matching 5 bases. Germline values: CDR1 LNHDA, CDR2 SQIVND (reference sequence). The V end lost 3 bases, the J end lost 3 bases, and 9 bases lay between the germline ends. The CDR3 is made up of 13 amino acids. The CDR3 reads CASSMGRLYEQYF. CDR3 sequence (DNA): TGTGCCAGTAGTATGGGACGGCTCTACGAGCAGTACTTC.

This chain joins TRBV5-1 and TRBJ2-2; 12 bases fit TRBD2. Germline values: CDR1 SGHRS, CDR2 YFSETQ. The CDR3 extends over 19 amino acids. With 4 bases clipped from V and 6 bases from J, the junction kept 16 bases outside the gene matches. CDR3 nucleotide sequence: TGCGCCAGCAGCCTAACTTCCCGGACTAGCGGGAATAGCTCCGGGGAGCTGTTTTTT. Translation gives CASSLTSRTSGNSSGELFF.

The chain combines TRBV30 with TRBJ1-5; TRBD1 matches 7 bases. Germline V gene sequence: CDR1 GTSNPN, CDR2 SVGIG (reference sequence). CDR3 length: 13 amino acids. Germline trimming cut 6 bases from V and 1 base from J; bases unmatched to any gene: 3. The CDR3 DNA is TGTGCCTGCCAGGGGGGGAGCAATCAGCCCCAGCATTTT. Translation: CACQGGSNQPQHF.

This clone has more than one count but fewer than ten. The chain recombines TRBV6-6 with TRBJ1-5; 7 bases are shared with TRBD1. The V and J ends lost 5 bases and 3 bases, in that order; junction bases with no gene match: 7. The CDR3 has 15 amino acids. Per germline, CDR1 MNHNY and CDR2 SVGAGI (reference sequence). In DNA, the CDR3 is TGTGCCAGCAGTCTCGGCGGGACAGTCAATCAGCCCCAGCATTTT. It codes for CASSLGGTVNQPQHF.

The V gene is TRBV25-1, the J gene TRBJ2-2, with 8 bases matching TRBD1. The J segment lost 3 bases and the V segment lost 4 bases, leaving 10 bases of the junction unmatched. CDR1 MGHDK and CDR2 SYGVNS come from the germline V gene. CDR3 length equals 17 residues. The DNA of the CDR3 is TGTGCCAGCAGTGGGGCAACCGGGACAGGTTACACCGGGGAGCTGTTTTTT. It specifies CASSGATGTGYTGELFF.

The chain couples TRBV18 to TRBJ1-4; D gene uncertain. Trimming cost V 3 bases and J 3 bases, with 8 bases left between them. The CDR3 runs to 14 residues. The germline CDR1 and CDR2 sequences are KGHSH and LQKENI. CDR3 in DNA: TGTGCCAGCTCACCTGTTCCATCTAATGAAAAACTGTTTTTT. Protein: CASSPVPSNEKLFF.

The V and J genes are TRBV7-2 and TRBJ2-3, with D possibly TRBD2 on 5 matching bases. This CDR3 is built from 12 residues. Germline values: CDR1 SGHTA, CDR2 FQGNSA. The germline V and J ends were trimmed by 8 bases and 14 bases, with 20 bases remaining between them. The CDR3 region is CASAPLLPGWYF. In DNA form, the CDR3 reads TGTGCCAGCGCCCCTCTCCTTCCGGGGTGGTATTTT.

Concerning this clone itself: This sample includes further DNA sequences coding for the same CDR3. The V call is TRBV18, the J call TRBJ2-1; the match to TRBD1 covers 9 bases. Germline V gene data show CDR1 as KGHSH and CDR2 as LQKENI. The V and J ends lost 3 bases and 1 base, in that order; junction bases with no gene match: 1. There are 15 residues in the CDR3. CDR3 region: CASSPGTGSYNEQFF. As DNA, the CDR3 is TGTGCCAGCTCACCTGGGACAGGGTCCTACAATGAGCAGTTCTTC. Drawing the rest from reference TRBV18 and TRBJ2-1, the complete variable domain is NAGVMQNPRHLVRRRGQEARLRCSPMKGHSHVYWYRQLPEEGLKFMVYLQKENIIDESGMPKERFSAEFPKEGPSILRIQQVVRGDSAAYFCASSPGTGSYNEQFFGPGTRLTVL.

The chain is built from TRBV29-1 and TRBJ2-1, with 7 bases lining up with TRBD1. The J segment lost 9 bases and the V segment lost 6 bases, leaving 2 bases of the junction unmatched. CDR1 is SQVTM, CDR2 ANQGSEA, per germline. The CDR3 totals 10 residues. The CDR3 protein is CSVEGAEQFF. In nucleotides, the CDR3 is TGCAGCGTCGAGGGGGCTGAGCAGTTCTTC.

The chain joins TRBV7-3 to TRBJ2-3; 7 bases fit TRBD1. V lost 4 bases, J lost 2 bases, and 6 bases stayed unmatched. The CDR3 covers 15 residues. Germline V CDR1 and CDR2: SGHTA, FQGTGA. CDR3 DNA: TGTGCCAGCAGCTCGACAGGGAAAAACACAGATACGCAGTATTTT. It encodes CASSSTGKNTDTQYF.

The chain joins TRBV11-2 to TRBJ2-5; 8 nucleotides align to TRBD2. Losses at the gene ends were 5 bases for V and 4 bases for J; bases not matched to a gene: 9. The CDR3 has 15 amino acids. In germline, CDR1 is SGHAT, CDR2 FQNNGV. The CDR3 DNA reads as TGTGCCAGCAGCCCAATGGCGGGGGGCCGAGAGACCCAGTACTTC. As protein: CASSPMAGGRETQYF.

J is TRBJ1-1 and V is TRBV28, with D possibly matching TRBD1 (5 bases). Trimming removed 0 bases at V and 13 bases at J, with 18 bases between. CDR3 length: 14 residues. CDR1 MDHEN and CDR2 SYDVKM come from the germline V gene. The CDR3 DNA sequence: TGTGCCAGCAGTTTATGGTCGCAGGGTGTCCGAAGTTTCTTT. Encoded protein: CASSLWSQGVRSFF.

In regard to this clone: Compared with germline, one end of the junction differs, possibly owing to a read error. This chain connects TRBV7-7 to TRBJ1-3; 9 nucleotides align to TRBD1. Per the germline V gene, CDR1 is SSHAT and CDR2 is FNYEAQ (reference sequence). The CDR3 consists of 15 residues. CDR3 DNA sequence: TGTGCTAGCAGCCCCGGGACAGGGTCTGGAAACACCATATATTTT. This codes for CASSPGTGSGNTIYF. The full variable domain, its missing parts supplied by reference TRBV7-7 and TRBJ1-3, is GAGVSQSPRYKVTKRGQDVTLRCDPISSHATLYWYQQALGQGPEFLTYFNYEAQPDKSGLPSDRFSAERPEGSISTLTIQRTEQRDSAMYRCASSPGTGSGNTIYFGEGSWLTVV.

In this sample, this clone turned up once. The J gene is TRBJ1-1, the V gene TRBV30; weak D call: TRBD1 (5 bases). V was clipped by 1 base and J by 1 base, with 10 bases between them. Per the germline V gene, CDR1 is GTSNPN and CDR2 is SVGIG (reference sequence). CDR3 length equals 14 residues. This CDR3 reads CAWSGGSTNTEAFF. CDR3 in DNA: TGTGCCTGGAGTGGGGGCAGCACGAACACTGAAGCTTTCTTT.